A selection of T cell receptor beta chains follows, all from one sample in a study of blood T cell repertoires in COVID-19. Sequencing was performed with immunoSEQ multiplex PCR; in TCRdb, only in-frame clones are kept and a portion is missing. The data show 68,000 or so clones, with 80% to 90% seen just once and roughly 8% held by the top ten. The sequenced sample was peripheral blood. The origin of the receptors is a man in his fifties with active COVID-19. Each CDR3 is given without its conserved first and last residue. Each record gives: V gene, J gene, D gene, CDR3 protein. D genes are given only for firm matches.

>TRBV7-2|TRBJ1-4|TRBD1
ASRRQGARNEKLF
>TRBV9|TRBJ2-5|TRBD2
ASSSGLAGAEYQETQY
>TRBV2|TRBJ2-1|TRBD2
ASSPGTSGGAEQF
>TRBV29-1|TRBJ1-2|TRBD1
SAQAGTGLDHYGYT
>TRBV10-3|TRBJ1-2|-
AISTGPPYGYT
>TRBV5-1|TRBJ2-7|TRBD2
ASRKAGGQNEQY
>TRBV5-4|TRBJ2-5|TRBD2
ASSTRTSEETQY
>TRBV6-1|TRBJ1-2|-
ASSEAGTGSLGYT
>TRBV7-9|TRBJ1-1|-
ASSLRDTPTEAF
>TRBV7-9|TRBJ2-2|TRBD2
ASSLEGTTNTGELF
>TRBV5-1|TRBJ2-3|TRBD2
ASSLASRGGGTDTQY
>TRBV18|TRBJ2-1|TRBD1
ASSPRDRSSYNEQF
>TRBV7-2|TRBJ2-1|TRBD2
ASSLVSSGGPNEQF
>TRBV7-7|TRBJ2-5|TRBD1
ASSLGVKGALETQY
>TRBV5-1|TRBJ1-4|TRBD1
ASRMGQGEEKLF
>TRBV28|TRBJ2-4|-
ASSLPPGIQY